The sequence of this T cell receptor beta chain was determined in a study of T cell responses to AZD1222 COVID-19 vaccine. Overall study results and limits: At study baseline, merely several AZD1222 recipients were seropositive.

Assay used: immunoSEQ multiplex PCR; TCRdb lists only in-frame clones, some missing. Among just over 60,000 clones, over 60% were seen once, and the ten largest hold over 12%. Trimming took 3 bases from V and 6 from J, leaving 12 bases between them. Per the germline V gene, CDR1 is GTSNPN and CDR2 is SVGIG (reference sequence). The CDR3 runs to 13 residues. With respect to this clone: The antigen is undetermined.

Specimen: peripheral blood, collected on day 0 of AZD1222 vaccination. This receptor was taken from an adult in good health. V and J are TRBV30 and TRBJ1-5, with no clear D. CDR3 bases: TGTGCCTGGAGAATGCAGGCAGGTCAGCCCCAGCATTTT. This sequence encodes CAWRMQAGQPQHF.